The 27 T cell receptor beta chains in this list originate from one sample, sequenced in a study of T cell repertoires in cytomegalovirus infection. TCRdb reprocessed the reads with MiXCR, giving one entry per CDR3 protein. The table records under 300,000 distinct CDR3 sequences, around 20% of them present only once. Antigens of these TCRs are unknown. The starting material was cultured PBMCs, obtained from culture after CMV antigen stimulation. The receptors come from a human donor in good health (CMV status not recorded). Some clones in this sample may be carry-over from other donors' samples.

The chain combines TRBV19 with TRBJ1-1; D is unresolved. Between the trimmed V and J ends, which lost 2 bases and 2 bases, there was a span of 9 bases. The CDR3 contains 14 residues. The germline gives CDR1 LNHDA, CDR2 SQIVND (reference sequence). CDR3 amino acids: CASSIWKGNTEAFF. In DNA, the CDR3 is TGTGCCAGTAGTATATGGAAGGGAAACACTGAAGCTTTCTTT.

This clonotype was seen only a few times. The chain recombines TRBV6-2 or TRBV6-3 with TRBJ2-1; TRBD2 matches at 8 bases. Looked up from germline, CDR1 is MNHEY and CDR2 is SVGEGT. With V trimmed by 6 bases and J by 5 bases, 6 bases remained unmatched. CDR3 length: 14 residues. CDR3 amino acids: CASRITSGHNEQFF. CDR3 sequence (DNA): TGTGCCAGCAGAATTACTAGCGGACACAATGAGCAGTTCTTC.

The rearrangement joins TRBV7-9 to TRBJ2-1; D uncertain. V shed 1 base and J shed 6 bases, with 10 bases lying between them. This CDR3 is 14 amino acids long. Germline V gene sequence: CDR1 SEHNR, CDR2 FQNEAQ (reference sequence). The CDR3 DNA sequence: TGTGCCAGCAGCTTAGACGGGCCAAGCAATGAGCAGTTCTTC. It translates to CASSLDGPSNEQFF.

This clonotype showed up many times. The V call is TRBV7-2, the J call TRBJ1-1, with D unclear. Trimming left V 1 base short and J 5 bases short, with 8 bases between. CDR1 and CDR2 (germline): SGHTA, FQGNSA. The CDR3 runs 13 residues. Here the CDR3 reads CASSLDRETEAFF. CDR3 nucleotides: TGTGCCAGCAGCTTAGATCGCGAGACTGAAGCTTTCTTT. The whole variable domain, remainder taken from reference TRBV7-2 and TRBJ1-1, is GAGVSQSPSNKVTEKGKDVELRCDPISGHTALYWYRQSLGQGLEFLIYFQGNSAPDKSGLPSDRFSAERTGGSVSTLTIQRTQQEDSAVYLCASSLDRETEAFFGQGTRLTVV.

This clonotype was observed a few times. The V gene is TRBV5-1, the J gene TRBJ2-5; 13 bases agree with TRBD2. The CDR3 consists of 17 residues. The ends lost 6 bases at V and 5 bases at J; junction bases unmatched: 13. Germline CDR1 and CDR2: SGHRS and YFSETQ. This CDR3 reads CASKDGLAGVGRETQYF. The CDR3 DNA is TGCGCCAGCAAAGACGGACTAGCGGGAGTTGGACGGGAGACCCAGTACTTC.

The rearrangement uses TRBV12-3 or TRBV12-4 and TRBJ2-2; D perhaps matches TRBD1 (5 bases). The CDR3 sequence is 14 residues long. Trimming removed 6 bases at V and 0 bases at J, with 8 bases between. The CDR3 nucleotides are TGTGCCAGCAGAGTAGGGGCGAACACCGGGGAGCTGTTTTTT. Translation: CASRVGANTGELFF.

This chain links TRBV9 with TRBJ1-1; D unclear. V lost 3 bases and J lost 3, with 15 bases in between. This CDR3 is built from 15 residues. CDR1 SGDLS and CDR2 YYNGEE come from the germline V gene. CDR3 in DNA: TGTGCCAGCAGCGGACCCCGCGACGCGGACACTGAAGCTTTCTTT. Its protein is CASSGPRDADTEAFF.

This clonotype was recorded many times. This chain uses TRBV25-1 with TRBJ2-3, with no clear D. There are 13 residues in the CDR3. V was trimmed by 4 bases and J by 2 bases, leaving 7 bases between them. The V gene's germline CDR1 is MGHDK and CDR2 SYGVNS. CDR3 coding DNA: TGTGCCAGCAGTGTAACAGACACAGATACGCAGTATTTT. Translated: CASSVTDTDTQYF.

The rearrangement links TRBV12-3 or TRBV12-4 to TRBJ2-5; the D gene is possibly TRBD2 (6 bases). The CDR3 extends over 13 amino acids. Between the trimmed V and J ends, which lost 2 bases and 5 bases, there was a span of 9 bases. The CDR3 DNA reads TGTGCCAGCAGTTTACTAGCGTGGGAGACCCAGTACTTC. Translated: CASSLLAWETQYF.

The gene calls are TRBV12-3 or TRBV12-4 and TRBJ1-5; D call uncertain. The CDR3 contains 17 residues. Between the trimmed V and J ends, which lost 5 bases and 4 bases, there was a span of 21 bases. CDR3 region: CASSPLRDGRENQPQHF. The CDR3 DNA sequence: TGTGCCAGCAGTCCCCTTCGGGATGGGAGGGAGAATCAGCCCCAGCATTTT.

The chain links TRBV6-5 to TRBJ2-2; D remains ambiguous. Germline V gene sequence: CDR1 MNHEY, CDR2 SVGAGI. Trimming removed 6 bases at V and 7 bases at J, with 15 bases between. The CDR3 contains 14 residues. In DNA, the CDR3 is TGTGCCAGCAGGCGTGTCGTTATGAACGGGGAGCTGTTTTTT. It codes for CASRRVVMNGELFF.

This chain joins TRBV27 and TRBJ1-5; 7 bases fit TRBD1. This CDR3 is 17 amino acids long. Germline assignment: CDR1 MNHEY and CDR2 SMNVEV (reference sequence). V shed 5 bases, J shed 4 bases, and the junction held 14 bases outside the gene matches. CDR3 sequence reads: CASSQQTLQGKNQPQHF. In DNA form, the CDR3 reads TGTGCCAGCAGTCAGCAAACCTTACAGGGGAAAAATCAGCCCCAGCATTTT.

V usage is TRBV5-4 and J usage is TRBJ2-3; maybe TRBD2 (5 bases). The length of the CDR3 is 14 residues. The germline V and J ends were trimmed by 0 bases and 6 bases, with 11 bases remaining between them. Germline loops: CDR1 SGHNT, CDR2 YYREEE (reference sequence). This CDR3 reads CASSLVGIGDTQYF. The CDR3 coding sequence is TGTGCCAGCAGCTTGGTCGGGATAGGGGATACGCAGTATTTT.

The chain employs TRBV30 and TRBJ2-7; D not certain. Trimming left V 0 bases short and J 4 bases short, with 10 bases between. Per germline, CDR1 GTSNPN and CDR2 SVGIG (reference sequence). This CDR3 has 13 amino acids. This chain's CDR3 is CAWSVRDQYEQYF. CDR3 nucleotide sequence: TGTGCCTGGAGTGTCAGAGATCAGTACGAGCAGTACTTC.

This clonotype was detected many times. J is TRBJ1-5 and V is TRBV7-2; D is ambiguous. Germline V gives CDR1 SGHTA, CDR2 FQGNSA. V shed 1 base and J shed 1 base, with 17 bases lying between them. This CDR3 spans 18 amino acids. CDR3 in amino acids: CASSLGSGPLNSNQPQHF. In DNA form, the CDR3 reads TGTGCCAGCAGCTTAGGGTCCGGGCCCCTAAACAGCAATCAGCCCCAGCATTTT.

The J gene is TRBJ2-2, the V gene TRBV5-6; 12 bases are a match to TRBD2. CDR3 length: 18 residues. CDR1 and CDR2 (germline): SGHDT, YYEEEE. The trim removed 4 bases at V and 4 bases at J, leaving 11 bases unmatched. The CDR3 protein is CASSPRVRTSGTTGELFF. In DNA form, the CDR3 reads TGTGCCAGCAGCCCCCGCGTAAGGACTAGCGGGACCACCGGGGAGCTGTTTTTT.

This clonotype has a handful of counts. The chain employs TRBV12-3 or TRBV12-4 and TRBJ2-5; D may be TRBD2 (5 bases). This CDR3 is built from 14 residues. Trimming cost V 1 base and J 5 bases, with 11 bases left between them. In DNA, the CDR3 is TGTGCCAGCAGTTTAGGGCACGGGGTTGAGACCCAGTACTTC. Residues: CASSLGHGVETQYF.

CDR3 region: CASSNSLQGNYGYTF. DNA for the CDR3: TGTGCCAGTAGTAACAGTTTACAGGGGAACTATGGCTACACCTTC. The chain recombines TRBV19 with TRBJ1-2; 7 bases align to TRBD1. The CDR3 is 15 amino acids. Per the germline V gene, CDR1 is LNHDA and CDR2 is SQIVND (reference sequence). V lost 4 bases, J lost 2 bases, and 7 bases stayed unmatched.

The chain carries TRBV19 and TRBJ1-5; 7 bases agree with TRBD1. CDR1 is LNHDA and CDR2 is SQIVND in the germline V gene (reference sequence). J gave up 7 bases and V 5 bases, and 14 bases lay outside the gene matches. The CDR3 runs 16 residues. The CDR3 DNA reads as TGTGCCAGTAGTTTTTATGGGACAGCGCCAGCCCAGCCCCAGCATTTT. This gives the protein CASSFYGTAPAQPQHF.

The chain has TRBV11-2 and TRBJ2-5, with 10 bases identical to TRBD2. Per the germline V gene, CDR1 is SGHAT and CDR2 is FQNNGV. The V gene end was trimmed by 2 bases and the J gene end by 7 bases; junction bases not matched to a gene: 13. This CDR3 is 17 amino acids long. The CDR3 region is CASSLQSSSGRAGTQYF. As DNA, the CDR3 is TGTGCCAGCAGCTTACAGTCTTCCAGCGGGAGGGCGGGGACCCAGTACTTC.

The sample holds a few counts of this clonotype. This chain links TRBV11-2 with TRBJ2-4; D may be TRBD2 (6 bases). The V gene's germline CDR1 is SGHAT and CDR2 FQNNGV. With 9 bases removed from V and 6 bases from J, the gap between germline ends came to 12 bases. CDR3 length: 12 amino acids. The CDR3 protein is CASRGLLNIQYF. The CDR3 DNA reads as TGTGCCAGTCGCGGACTATTAAACATTCAGTACTTC.

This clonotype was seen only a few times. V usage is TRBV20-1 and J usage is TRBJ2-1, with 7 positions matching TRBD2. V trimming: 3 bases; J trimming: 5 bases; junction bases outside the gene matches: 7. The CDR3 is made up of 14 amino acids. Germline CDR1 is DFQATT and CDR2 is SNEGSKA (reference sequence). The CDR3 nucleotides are TGCAGTGCTAGGGCTAGCGGAGCTGACAATGAGCAGTTCTTC. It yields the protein CSARASGADNEQFF.

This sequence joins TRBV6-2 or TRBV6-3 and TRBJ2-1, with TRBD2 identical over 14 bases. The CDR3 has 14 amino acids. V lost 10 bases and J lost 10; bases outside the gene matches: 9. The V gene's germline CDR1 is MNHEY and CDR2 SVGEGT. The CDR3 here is CATGGLAGVGEQFF. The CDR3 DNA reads TGTGCCACCGGGGGACTAGCGGGAGTAGGGGAGCAGTTCTTC.

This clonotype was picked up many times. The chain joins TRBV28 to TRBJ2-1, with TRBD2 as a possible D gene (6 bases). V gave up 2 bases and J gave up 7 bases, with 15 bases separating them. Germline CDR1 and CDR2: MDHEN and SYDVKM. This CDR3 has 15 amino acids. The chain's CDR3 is CASSLSVGGFNEQFF. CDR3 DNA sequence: TGTGCCAGCAGTTTAAGCGTGGGAGGATTTAATGAGCAGTTCTTC.

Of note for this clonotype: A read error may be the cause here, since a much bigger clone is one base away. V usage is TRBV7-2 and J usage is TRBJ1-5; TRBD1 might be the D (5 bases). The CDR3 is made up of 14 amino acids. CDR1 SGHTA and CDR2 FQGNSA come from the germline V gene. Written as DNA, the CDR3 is TGTGCCAGCAGCTTAGGACAGAACAATCAGCTCCAGCATTTT. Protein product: CASSLGQNNQLQHF.

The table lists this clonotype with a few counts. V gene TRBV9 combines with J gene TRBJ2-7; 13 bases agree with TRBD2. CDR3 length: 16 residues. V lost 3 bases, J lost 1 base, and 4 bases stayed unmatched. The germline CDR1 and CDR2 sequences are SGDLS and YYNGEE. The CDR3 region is CASSEGLAGTSYEQYF. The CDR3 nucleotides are TGTGCCAGCAGCGAGGGACTAGCGGGGACGTCCTACGAGCAGTACTTC.

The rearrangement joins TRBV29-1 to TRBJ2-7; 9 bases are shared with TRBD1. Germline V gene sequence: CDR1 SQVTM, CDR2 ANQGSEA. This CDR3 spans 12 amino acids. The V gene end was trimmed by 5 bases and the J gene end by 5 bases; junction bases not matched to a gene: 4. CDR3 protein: CSVRDRADEQYV. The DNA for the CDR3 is TGCAGCGTTAGGGACAGGGCCGACGAGCAGTACGTC.